The source of this T cell receptor beta chain is a study of CD8 T cells in ankylosing spondylitis. Study-level findings and limits: With a CD8+ phenotype, disease-linked clones were relatively rare in peripheral blood.

TCRdb ran MiXCR on the 5' RACE reads and lists one entry per CDR3 protein. The sample records about 150,000 distinct CDR3 sequences, around 42% being singletons. Notes on this clonotype: The antigen remains undetermined.

V was shortened by 10 bases and J by 3 bases, with 24 bases between the two germline ends. The germline V gene has CDR1 ENHRY and CDR2 SYGVKD. This CDR3 comprises 16 residues. The sequencing input was synovial fluid, either unsorted or a sorted T cell fraction (not recorded which). The TCR comes from a male donor with ankylosing spondylitis. V is TRBV10-3 and J is TRBJ1-2, with unresolved D. The CDR3 nucleotides are TGTGCCAGCGCAGTTAGGCTCTCCAGCCGTTACTATGGCTACACCTTC. It is translated as CASAVRLSSRYYGYTF.